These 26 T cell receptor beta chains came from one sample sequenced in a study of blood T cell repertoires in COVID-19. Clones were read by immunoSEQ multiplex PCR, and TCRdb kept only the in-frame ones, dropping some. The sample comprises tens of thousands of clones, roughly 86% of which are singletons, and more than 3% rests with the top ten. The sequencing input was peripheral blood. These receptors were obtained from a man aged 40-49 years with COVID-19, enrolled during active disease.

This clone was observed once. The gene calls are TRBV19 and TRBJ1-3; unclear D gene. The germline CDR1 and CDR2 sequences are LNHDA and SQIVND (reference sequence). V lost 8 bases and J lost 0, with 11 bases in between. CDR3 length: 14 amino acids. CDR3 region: CASREDLSGNTIYF. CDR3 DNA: TGTGCCAGTCGAGAGGATCTCTCTGGAAACACCATATATTTT.

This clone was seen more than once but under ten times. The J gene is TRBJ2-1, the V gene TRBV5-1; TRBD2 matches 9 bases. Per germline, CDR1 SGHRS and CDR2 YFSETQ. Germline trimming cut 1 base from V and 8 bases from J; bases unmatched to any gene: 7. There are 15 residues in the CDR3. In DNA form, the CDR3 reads TGCGCCAGCAGCTTGTTGTCTAGCGGGGAGTATGAGCAGTTCTTC. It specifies CASSLLSSGEYEQFF.

CDR3 sequence (DNA): TGTGCCAGCAGTTTGGGGGCTGGTGAAGCTTTCTTT. Translating gives CASSLGAGEAFF. The chain recombines TRBV27 with TRBJ1-1; a weak D match, TRBD1 (6 bases). The V gene's germline CDR1 is MNHEY and CDR2 SMNVEV (reference sequence). The CDR3 consists of 12 residues. With 3 bases removed from V and 7 bases from J, the gap between germline ends came to 9 bases.

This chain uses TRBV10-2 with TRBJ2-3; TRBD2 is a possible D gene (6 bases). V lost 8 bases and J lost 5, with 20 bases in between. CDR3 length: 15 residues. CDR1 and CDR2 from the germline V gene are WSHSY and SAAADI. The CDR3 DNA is TGCGCCAGCCAGGAGGGTCCCGGTATGGGAGATACGCAGTATTTT. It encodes CASQEGPGMGDTQYF.

The CDR3 DNA sequence: TGTGCCACCGGCGGGGGGGCCTTTGAGACCCAGTACTTC. As protein: CATGGGAFETQYF. V gene TRBV24-1 combines with J gene TRBJ2-5, with TRBD2 identical over 9 bases. J was trimmed by 5 bases and V by 9 bases; bases with no gene match: 6. Per the germline V gene, CDR1 is KGHDR and CDR2 is SFDVKD. The CDR3 length is 13 residues.

The chain's CDR3 is CASRTYRLADQETQYF. The CDR3 DNA follows: TGTGCCAGCCGAACGTACAGGCTAGCGGACCAAGAGACCCAGTACTTC. This chain uses TRBV28 with TRBJ2-5, with 7 bases lining up with TRBD2. Unmatched junction bases numbered 12, after V lost 8 bases and J lost 0 bases. The length of the CDR3 is 16 residues. Looked up from germline, CDR1 is MDHEN and CDR2 is SYDVKM.

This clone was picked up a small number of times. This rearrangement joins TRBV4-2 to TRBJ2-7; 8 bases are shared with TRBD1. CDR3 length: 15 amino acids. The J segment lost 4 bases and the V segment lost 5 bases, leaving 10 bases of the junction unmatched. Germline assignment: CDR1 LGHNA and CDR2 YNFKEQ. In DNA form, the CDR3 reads TGTGCCAGCAGCGACCTCGGGACAGGCGTGTACGAGCAGTACTTC. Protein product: CASSDLGTGVYEQYF.

DNA of the CDR3: TGTGCCAGCAGCGCCGGTTGGGCGGGAGGGCAAGATACGCAGTATTTT. This codes for CASSAGWAGGQDTQYF. The chain carries TRBV7-3 and TRBJ2-3, with TRBD2 identical over 9 bases. The CDR3 length is 16 residues. V dropped 5 bases and J dropped 5; count of bases not matched to a gene: 11. Germline loops: CDR1 SGHTA, CDR2 FQGTGA.

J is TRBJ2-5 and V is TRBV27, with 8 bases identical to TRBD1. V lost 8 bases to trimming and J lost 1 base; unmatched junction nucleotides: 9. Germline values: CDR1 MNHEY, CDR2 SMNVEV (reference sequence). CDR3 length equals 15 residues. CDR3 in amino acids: CASSTGVGVQETQYF. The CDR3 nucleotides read TGTGCCAGCTCGACAGGGGTTGGGGTCCAAGAGACCCAGTACTTC.

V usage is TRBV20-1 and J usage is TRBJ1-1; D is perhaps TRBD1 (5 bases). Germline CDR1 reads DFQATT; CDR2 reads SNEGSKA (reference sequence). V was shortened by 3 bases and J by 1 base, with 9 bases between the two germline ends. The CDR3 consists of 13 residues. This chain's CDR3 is CSASRQPNTEAFF. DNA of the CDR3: TGCAGTGCTAGTCGACAGCCGAACACTGAAGCTTTCTTT.

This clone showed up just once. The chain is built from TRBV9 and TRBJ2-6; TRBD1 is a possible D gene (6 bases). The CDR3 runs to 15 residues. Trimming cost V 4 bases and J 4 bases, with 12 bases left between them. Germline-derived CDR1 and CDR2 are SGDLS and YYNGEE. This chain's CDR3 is CASSTDRSGANVLTF. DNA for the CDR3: TGTGCCAGCAGCACAGACAGGTCCGGGGCCAACGTCCTGACTTTC.

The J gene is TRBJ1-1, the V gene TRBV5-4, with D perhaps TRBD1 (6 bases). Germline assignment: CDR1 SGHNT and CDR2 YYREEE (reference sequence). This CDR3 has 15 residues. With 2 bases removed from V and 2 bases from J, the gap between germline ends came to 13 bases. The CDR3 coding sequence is TGTGCCAGCAGCTTAATGACAGGACTCAACACTGAAGCTTTCTTT. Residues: CASSLMTGLNTEAFF.

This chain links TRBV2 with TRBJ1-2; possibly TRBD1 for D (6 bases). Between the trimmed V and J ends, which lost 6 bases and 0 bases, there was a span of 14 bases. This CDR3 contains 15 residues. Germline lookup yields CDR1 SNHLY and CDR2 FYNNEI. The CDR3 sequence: CASRARQDPNYGYTF. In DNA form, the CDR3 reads TGTGCCAGCAGGGCCCGACAGGACCCTAACTATGGCTACACCTTC.

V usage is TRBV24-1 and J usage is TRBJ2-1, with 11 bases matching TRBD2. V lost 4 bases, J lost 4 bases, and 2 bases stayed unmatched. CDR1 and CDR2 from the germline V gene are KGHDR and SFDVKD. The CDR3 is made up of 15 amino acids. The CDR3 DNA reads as TGTGCCACCAGTGAACGACTAGCGGGATACAATGAGCAGTTCTTC. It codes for CATSERLAGYNEQFF.

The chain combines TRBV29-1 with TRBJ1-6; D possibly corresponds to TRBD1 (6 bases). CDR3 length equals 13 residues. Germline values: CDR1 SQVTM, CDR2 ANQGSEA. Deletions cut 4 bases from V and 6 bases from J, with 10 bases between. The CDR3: CSVGNRANSPLHF. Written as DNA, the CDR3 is TGCAGCGTTGGAAACAGGGCTAATTCACCCCTCCACTTT.

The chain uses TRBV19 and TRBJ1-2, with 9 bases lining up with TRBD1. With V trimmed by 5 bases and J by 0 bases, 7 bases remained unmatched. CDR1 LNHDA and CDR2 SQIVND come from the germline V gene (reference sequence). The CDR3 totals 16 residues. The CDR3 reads CASSATGGASNYGYTF. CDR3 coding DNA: TGTGCCAGTAGTGCGACAGGGGGGGCGTCTAACTATGGCTACACCTTC. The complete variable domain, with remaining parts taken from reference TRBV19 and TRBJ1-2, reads DGGITQSPKYLFRKEGQNVTLSCEQNLNHDAMYWYRQDPGQGLRLIYYSQIVNDFQKGDIAEGYSVSREKKESFPLTVTSAQKNPTAFYLCASSATGGASNYGYTFGSGTRLTVV.

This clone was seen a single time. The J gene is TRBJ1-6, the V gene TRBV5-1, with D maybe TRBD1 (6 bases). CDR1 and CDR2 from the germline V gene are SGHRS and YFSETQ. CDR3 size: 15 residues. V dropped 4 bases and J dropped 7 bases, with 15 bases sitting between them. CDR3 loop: CASSLSGARNSPLHF. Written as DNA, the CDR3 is TGCGCCAGCAGCCTATCAGGGGCGCGGAATTCACCCCTCCACTTT.

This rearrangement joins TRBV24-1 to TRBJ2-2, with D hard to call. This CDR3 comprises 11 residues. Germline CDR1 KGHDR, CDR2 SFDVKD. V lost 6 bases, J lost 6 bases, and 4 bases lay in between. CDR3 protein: CATSQSGELFF. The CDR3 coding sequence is TGTGCCACCAGTCAGTCCGGGGAGCTGTTTTTT.

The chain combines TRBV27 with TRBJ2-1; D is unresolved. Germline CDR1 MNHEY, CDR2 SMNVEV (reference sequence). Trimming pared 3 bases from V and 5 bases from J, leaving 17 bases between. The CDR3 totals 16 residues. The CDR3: CASSFLPLAPDNEQFF. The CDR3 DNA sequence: TGTGCCAGCAGTTTTCTTCCCCTGGCTCCCGACAATGAGCAGTTCTTC.

The chain's CDR3 is CASSLAGVVYEQYF. The CDR3 nucleotides read TGTGCCAGCAGCTTAGCAGGGGTAGTCTACGAGCAGTACTTC. The V gene is TRBV11-1, the J gene TRBJ2-7; possibly TRBD1 for D (5 bases). Germline CDR1 reads SGHAT; CDR2 reads FQDESV (reference sequence). The CDR3 is made up of 14 amino acids. The V end lost 0 bases, the J end lost 3 bases, and 9 bases lay between the germline ends.

This chain's CDR3 is CASSYTGTKGNTEAFF. In DNA, the CDR3 is TGTGCCAGCAGTTACACCGGGACAAAAGGGAACACTGAAGCTTTCTTT. This chain links TRBV6-5 with TRBJ1-1, with D perhaps TRBD1 (6 bases). The length of the CDR3 is 16 residues. In germline, CDR1 is MNHEY, CDR2 SVGAGI. Trimming removed 2 bases at V and 1 base at J, with 14 bases between.

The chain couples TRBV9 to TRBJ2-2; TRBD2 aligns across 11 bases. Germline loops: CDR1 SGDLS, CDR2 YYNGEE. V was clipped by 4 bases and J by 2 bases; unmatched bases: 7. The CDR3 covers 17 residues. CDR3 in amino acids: CASSWGLAEINTGELFF. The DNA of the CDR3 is TGTGCCAGCAGCTGGGGACTAGCGGAGATAAACACCGGGGAGCTGTTTTTT.

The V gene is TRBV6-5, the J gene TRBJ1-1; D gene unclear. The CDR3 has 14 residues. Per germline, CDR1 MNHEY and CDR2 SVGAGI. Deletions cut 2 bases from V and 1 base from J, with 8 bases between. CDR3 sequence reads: CASSYTRGNTEAFF. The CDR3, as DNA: TGTGCCAGCAGTTACACCCGCGGGAACACTGAAGCTTTCTTT.

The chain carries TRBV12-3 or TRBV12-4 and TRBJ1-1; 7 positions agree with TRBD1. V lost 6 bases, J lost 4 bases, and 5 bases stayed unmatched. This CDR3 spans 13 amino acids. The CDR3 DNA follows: TGTGCCAGCAGCTACCGGGACAGCACTGAAGCTTTCTTT. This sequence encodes CASSYRDSTEAFF.

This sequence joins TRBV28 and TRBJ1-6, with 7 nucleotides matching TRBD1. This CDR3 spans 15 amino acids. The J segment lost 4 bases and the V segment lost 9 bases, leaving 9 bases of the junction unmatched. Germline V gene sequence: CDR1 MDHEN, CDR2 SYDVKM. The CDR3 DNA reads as TGTGCCAGTGACCCGGGACAGCTTTATAATTCACCCCTCCACTTT. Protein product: CASDPGQLYNSPLHF.

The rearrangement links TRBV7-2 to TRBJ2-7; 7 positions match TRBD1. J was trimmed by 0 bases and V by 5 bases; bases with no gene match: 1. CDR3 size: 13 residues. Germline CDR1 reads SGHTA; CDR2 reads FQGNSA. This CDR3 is CASSRDSSYEQYF. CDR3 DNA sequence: TGTGCCAGCAGCCGGGACAGCTCCTACGAGCAGTACTTC.